One sample yielded the 23 T cell receptor beta chains listed below, sequenced in a study of PD-1 blockade in classical Hodgkin lymphoma. Time point noted: cycle 4 day 1 (C4D1), after less than 7 weeks of nivolumab. Relapse was seen in all patients after autologous stem cell transplantation, and brentuximab vedotin exposure was variable. Clones were read by immunoSEQ multiplex PCR, and TCRdb kept only the in-frame ones, dropping some. There are 15,000 to 20,000 clones in the sample; about 71% occur only once, and 7.8% lies in the top ten. Material: peripheral blood mononuclear cells (PBMCs), obtained before the fourth cycle of nivolumab. These receptors all stem from a human donor with classical Hodgkin lymphoma.

The CDR3 sequence is CSVCKGATGTDTQYF. DNA for the CDR3: TGCAGCGTTTGCAAGGGGGCGACGGGGACAGATACGCAGTATTTT. This chain joins TRBV29-1 and TRBJ2-3, with TRBD1 matching 7 bases. V was clipped by 5 bases and J by 3 bases; unmatched bases: 11. From germline, CDR1 is SQVTM and CDR2 ANQGSEA. The length of the CDR3 is 15 residues.

The chain employs TRBV10-2 and TRBJ1-1; perhaps TRBD1 as D (5 bases). Deletions cut 0 bases from V and 0 bases from J, with 11 bases between. Germline assignment: CDR1 WSHSY and CDR2 SAAADI. The CDR3 is 16 residues long. CDR3 amino acids: CASSESIVRVNTEAFF. In nucleotides, the CDR3 is TGCGCCAGCAGTGAGTCGATTGTCAGGGTGAACACTGAAGCTTTCTTT.

The gene calls are TRBV7-9 and TRBJ1-1, with D possibly being TRBD1 (6 bases). V dropped 1 base and J dropped 4 bases, with 13 bases sitting between them. The CDR3 is 15 residues long. Germline CDR1 is SEHNR and CDR2 is FQNEAQ (reference sequence). CDR3 coding DNA: TGTGCCAGCAGCTTAGGGGCGGGGGCCAGCACTGAAGCTTTCTTT. Protein product: CASSLGAGASTEAFF. The entire variable domain, with the rest obtained from reference TRBV7-9 and TRBJ1-1, is as follows: DTGVSQNPRHKITKRGQNVTFRCDPISEHNRLYWYRQTLGQGPEFLTYFQNEAQLEKSRLLSDRFSAERPKGSFSTLEIQRTEQGDSAMYLCASSLGAGASTEAFFGQGTRLTVV.

The rearrangement uses TRBV5-5 and TRBJ1-1, with D possibly matching TRBD1 (5 bases). Trimming took 0 bases from V and 5 from J, leaving 23 bases between them. The CDR3 consists of 18 residues. Germline V gene lookup returns CDR1 SGHKS and CDR2 YYEKEE (reference sequence). The CDR3 DNA sequence: TGTGCCAGCAGCTTGGCCTGGAAACACGGACTAAGGGGTACTGAAGCTTTCTTT. This gives the protein CASSLAWKHGLRGTEAFF.

The V call is TRBV13, the J call TRBJ2-1, with 11 bases that match TRBD2. This CDR3 region has 15 residues. Germline V gives CDR1 PRHDT, CDR2 FYEKMQ (reference sequence). The V and J ends lost 0 bases and 9 bases, in that order; junction bases with no gene match: 4. CDR3 sequence: CASSLGSSGRSEQFF. The CDR3 nucleotides read TGTGCCAGCAGCTTAGGGTCTAGCGGGAGGAGTGAGCAGTTCTTC.

The rearrangement joins TRBV7-6 to TRBJ2-3, with 16 positions matching TRBD2. Germline CDR1 and CDR2: SGHVS and FNYEAQ. The CDR3 sequence is 17 residues long. V lost 5 bases and J lost 4; bases outside the gene matches: 6. CDR3 bases: TGTGCCAGCAGCCCGCCGGGACTAGCGGGAGGGGCAGATACGCAGTATTTT. Translation: CASSPPGLAGGADTQYF. The variable domain in full, completed from reference TRBV7-6 and TRBJ2-3, reads GAGVSQSPRYKVTKRGQDVALRCDPISGHVSLYWYRQALGQGPEFLTYFNYEAQQDKSGLPNDRFSAERPEGSISTLTIQRTEQRDSAMYRCASSPPGLAGGADTQYFGPGTRLTVL.

This sequence joins TRBV21-1 and TRBJ2-5; the listed D gene, TRBD2, was not tested against the DNA. TRBV21-1 is designated a pseudogene. The CDR3 sequence is 11 residues long. The CDR3 here is CASRRGETQYF. CDR3 nucleotides: TGTGCCAGCAGACGAGGAGAGACCCAGTACTTC.

A single count supports this clone. This CDR3 is CASKVDANTEAFF. In DNA, the CDR3 is TGTGCCAGCAAAGTCGACGCGAACACTGAAGCTTTCTTT. V and J are TRBV6-6 and TRBJ1-1, with no clear D. The CDR3 runs 13 residues. Germline CDR1 and CDR2: MNHNY and SVGAGI (reference sequence). The ends were cut back, 7 bases at V and 1 base at J, with 10 bases in the middle.

This clone came up a few times. The sample carries other DNA sequences with the same CDR3. V usage is TRBV7-2 and J usage is TRBJ2-7; D possibly corresponds to TRBD2 (6 bases). Per germline, CDR1 SGHTA and CDR2 FQGNSA. With 5 bases removed from V and 0 bases from J, the gap between germline ends came to 14 bases. The CDR3 is 15 amino acids. The CDR3 protein is CASSPSGTFSYEQYF. The DNA for the CDR3 is TGTGCCAGCAGCCCTTCCGGGACTTTCTCCTACGAGCAGTACTTC.

The V gene is TRBV6-4, the J gene TRBJ2-1; TRBD2 agrees at 11 bases. Losses at the gene ends were 2 bases for V and 6 bases for J; bases not matched to a gene: 9. Germline assignment: CDR1 MRHNA and CDR2 SNTAGT. This CDR3 comprises 17 residues. The CDR3 bases are TGTGCCAGCAGTGACGGTAGCGGGAGGGCCGTTTCCAATGAGCAGTTCTTC. Its protein is CASSDGSGRAVSNEQFF.

The chain has TRBV7-8 and TRBJ2-7; 9 bases agree with TRBD2. The CDR3 totals 17 residues. The V gene end was trimmed by 3 bases and the J gene end by 2 bases; junction bases not matched to a gene: 11. Germline V gene data show CDR1 as SGHVS and CDR2 as FQNEAQ. The CDR3 region is CASSFWLAGLETYEQYF. CDR3 nucleotide sequence: TGTGCCAGCAGCTTTTGGCTAGCGGGACTGGAGACCTACGAGCAGTACTTC.

The chain carries TRBV10-3 and TRBJ2-7; TRBD2 aligns across 14 bases. The junction had 7 bases not matched to a gene; V was cut back by 7 bases and J by 5 bases. CDR3 length equals 15 residues. Looked up from germline, CDR1 is ENHRY and CDR2 is SYGVKD. The CDR3 here is CAITTGLAGVDEQYF. CDR3 sequence (DNA): TGTGCCATCACCACGGGACTAGCGGGAGTCGACGAGCAGTACTTC.

V gene TRBV2 combines with J gene TRBJ2-7; no definite D call. V lost 5 bases and J lost 0, with 8 bases in between. This CDR3 region has 13 residues. Germline-derived CDR1 and CDR2 are SNHLY and FYNNEI. The CDR3 here is CASSRQPSYEQYF. Written as DNA, the CDR3 is TGTGCCAGCAGTAGGCAGCCCTCCTACGAGCAGTACTTC. Filled out from reference TRBV2 and TRBJ2-7, the complete variable domain reads EPEVTQTPSHQVTQMGQEVILRCVPISNHLYFYWYRQILGQKVEFLVSFYNNEISEKSEIFDDQFSVERPDGSNFTLKIRSTKLEDSAMYFCASSRQPSYEQYFGPGTRLTVT.

This clone was observed a handful of times. V usage is TRBV7-2 and J usage is TRBJ2-7; no definite D call. The V and J ends lost 1 base and 5 bases respectively, with 15 bases between them. The germline V gene has CDR1 SGHTA and CDR2 FQGNSA. The CDR3 contains 15 residues. The CDR3 is CASSLDGARYDEQYF. The CDR3 nucleotides are TGTGCCAGCAGCTTAGACGGCGCCCGGTACGACGAGCAGTACTTC.

The CDR3: CASGLYSGNTGELFF. The CDR3 DNA follows: TGTGCTAGTGGTTTGTACAGCGGGAATACCGGGGAGCTGTTTTTT. The chain combines TRBV12-5 with TRBJ2-2; 7 positions agree with TRBD2. This CDR3 has 15 residues. The ends lost 2 bases at V and 5 bases at J; junction bases unmatched: 5. Germline V gene lookup returns CDR1 LGHNT and CDR2 FRNRAP.

The chain employs TRBV5-1 and TRBJ2-4; 8 bases match TRBD1. V shed 0 bases, J shed 0 bases, and the junction held 8 bases outside the gene matches. CDR3 length equals 18 residues. Germline CDR1 and CDR2: SGHRS and YFSETQ. The CDR3 nucleotides are TGCGCCAGCAGCTTGGCCCCTCAGGGGGCCCTAGCCAAAAACATTCAGTACTTC. Translated: CASSLAPQGALAKNIQYF. Combining the CDR3 with reference TRBV5-1 and TRBJ2-4 gives the whole variable domain KAGVTQTPRYLIKTRGQQVTLSCSPISGHRSVSWYQQTPGQGLQFLFEYFSETQRNKGNFPGRFSGRQFSNSRSEMNVSTLELGDSALYLCASSLAPQGALAKNIQYFGAGTRLSVL.

This chain joins TRBV7-9 and TRBJ2-4; D remains ambiguous. The germline V gene encodes CDR1 SEHNR and CDR2 FQNEAQ (reference sequence). The CDR3 sequence is 14 residues long. Trimming took off 7 bases at V and 1 base at J, with 11 bases between the two ends. The CDR3 sequence is CASTGESAKNIQYF. The CDR3 nucleotides are TGTGCCAGCACCGGCGAGTCGGCCAAAAACATTCAGTACTTC. The entire variable domain, with the rest obtained from reference TRBV7-9 and TRBJ2-4, is as follows: DTGVSQNPRHKITKRGQNVTFRCDPISEHNRLYWYRQTLGQGPEFLTYFQNEAQLEKSRLLSDRFSAERPKGSFSTLEIQRTEQGDSAMYLCASTGESAKNIQYFGAGTRLSVL.

The chain employs TRBV6-1 and TRBJ2-2, with 8 bases aligning to TRBD1. The CDR3 consists of 13 residues. Germline assignment: CDR1 MNHNS and CDR2 SASEGT. The V and J ends lost 8 bases and 2 bases, in that order; junction bases with no gene match: 1. The CDR3 DNA reads TGTGCCAGCGACAGGGGAAACACCGGGGAGCTGTTTTTT. As protein: CASDRGNTGELFF.

This clone was seen a handful of times. The chain has TRBV2 and TRBJ1-2, with TRBD1 matching 11 bases. The CDR3 spans 14 residues. CDR1 and CDR2 from the germline V gene are SNHLY and FYNNEI. V shed 8 bases and J 14 bases; nucleotides not matched to a gene: 16. CDR3 nucleotide sequence: TGTGCCAGCCTTGAAAGACCGGACAGGGGGCGGGGGACCTTC. Its protein product is CASLERPDRGRGTF.

This clone appeared once. The V and J genes are TRBV14 and TRBJ2-7, with D unresolved. Germline lookup yields CDR1 SGHDN and CDR2 FVKESK. The CDR3 runs to 14 residues. V gave up 4 bases and J gave up 5 bases, with 15 bases separating them. The CDR3 region has the DNA TGTGCCAGCAGCCCACCTATGAGACGAGACGAGCAGTACTTC. Its translation: CASSPPMRRDEQYF.

The rearrangement links TRBV29-1 to TRBJ1-5; D not resolved. Germline CDR1 is SQVTM and CDR2 is ANQGSEA. The CDR3 length is 13 residues. V dropped 4 bases and J dropped 1 base, with 8 bases sitting between them. For the CDR3, the DNA is TGCAGCGTTGTGGGGTCGAGCAATCAGCCCCAGCATTTT. It encodes CSVVGSSNQPQHF.

On this clone itself: A read error may account for a junction end that differs from germline. The rearrangement joins TRBV7-6 to TRBJ2-1, with 7 bases matching TRBD1. The CDR3 contains 15 residues. Germline V gives CDR1 SGHVS, CDR2 FNYEAQ. This CDR3 is CASSLAGRDSLGQVF. CDR3 DNA: TGTGCCAGCAGCTTAGCCGGCCGGGACAGCCTAGGGCAGGTCTTC. Combining the CDR3 with reference TRBV7-6 and TRBJ2-1 gives the whole variable domain GAGVSQSPRYKVTKRGQDVALRCDPISGHVSLYWYRQALGQGPEFLTYFNYEAQQDKSGLPNDRFSAERPEGSISTLTIQRTEQRDSAMYRCASSLAGRDSLGQVFGPGTRLTVL.

This clone was detected only a few times. The chain joins TRBV19 to TRBJ2-7; 7 bases match TRBD2. This CDR3 is 15 amino acids long. CDR1 is LNHDA, CDR2 SQIVND, per germline (reference sequence). The ends lost 6 bases at V and 6 bases at J; junction bases unmatched: 14. The CDR3 DNA sequence: TGTGCCAGTAGGGGCGAGGGAGGGGACCTACGCGAGCAGTACTTC. Its translation is CASRGEGGDLREQYF.